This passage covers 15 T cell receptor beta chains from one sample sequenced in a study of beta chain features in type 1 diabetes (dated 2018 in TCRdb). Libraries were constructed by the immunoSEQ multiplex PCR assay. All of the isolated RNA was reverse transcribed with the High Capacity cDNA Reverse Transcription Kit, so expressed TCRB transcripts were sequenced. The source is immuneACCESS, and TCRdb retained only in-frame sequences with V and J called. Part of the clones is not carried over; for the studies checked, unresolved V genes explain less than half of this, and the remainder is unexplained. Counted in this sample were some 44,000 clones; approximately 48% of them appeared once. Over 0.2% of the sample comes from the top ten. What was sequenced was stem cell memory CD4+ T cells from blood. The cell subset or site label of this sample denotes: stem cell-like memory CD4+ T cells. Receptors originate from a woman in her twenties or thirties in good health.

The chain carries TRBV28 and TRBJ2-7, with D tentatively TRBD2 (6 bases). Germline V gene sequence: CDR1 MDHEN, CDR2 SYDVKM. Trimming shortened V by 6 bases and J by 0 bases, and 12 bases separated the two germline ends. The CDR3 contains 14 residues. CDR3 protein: CASSTGGNSYEQYF. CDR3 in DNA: TGTGCCAGCAGCACTGGGGGGAACTCCTACGAGCAGTACTTC.

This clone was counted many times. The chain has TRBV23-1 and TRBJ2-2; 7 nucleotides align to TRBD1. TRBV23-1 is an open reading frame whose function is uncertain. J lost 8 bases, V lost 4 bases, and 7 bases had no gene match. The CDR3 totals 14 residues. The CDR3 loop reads CASSPRQGWGELFF. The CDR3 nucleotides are TGCGCCAGCAGTCCCCGACAGGGATGGGGGGAGCTGTTTTTT.

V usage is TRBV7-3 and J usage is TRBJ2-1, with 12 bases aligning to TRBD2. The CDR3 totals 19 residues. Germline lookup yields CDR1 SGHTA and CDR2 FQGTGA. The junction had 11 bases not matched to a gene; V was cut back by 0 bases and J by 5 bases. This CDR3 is CASSLTASGRALANNEQFF. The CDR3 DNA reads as TGTGCCAGCAGCTTAACGGCTAGCGGGAGGGCCTTAGCGAACAATGAGCAGTTCTTC.

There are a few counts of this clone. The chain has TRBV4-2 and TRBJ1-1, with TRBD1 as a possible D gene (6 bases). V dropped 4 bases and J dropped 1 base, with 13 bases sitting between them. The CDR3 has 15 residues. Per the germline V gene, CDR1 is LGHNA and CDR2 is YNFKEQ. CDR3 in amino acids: CASSRPGHQNTEAFF. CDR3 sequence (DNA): TGTGCCAGCAGCCGACCGGGACACCAGAACACTGAAGCTTTCTTT.

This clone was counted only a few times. The DNA of the CDR3 is TGCAGCGTTGGTGAGGGCTCGGGAACTGAAGCTTTCTTT. Protein product: CSVGEGSGTEAFF. The V gene is TRBV29-1, the J gene TRBJ1-1; D not certain. This CDR3 comprises 13 residues. V was clipped by 4 bases and J by 5 bases, with 14 bases between them. Germline V gene lookup returns CDR1 SQVTM and CDR2 ANQGSEA.

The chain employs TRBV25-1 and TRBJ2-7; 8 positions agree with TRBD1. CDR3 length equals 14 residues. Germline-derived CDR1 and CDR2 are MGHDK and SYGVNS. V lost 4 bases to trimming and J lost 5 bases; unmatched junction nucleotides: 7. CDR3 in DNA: TGTGCCAGCAGTGTCATACAGGGGGATAACGAGCAGTACTTC. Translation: CASSVIQGDNEQYF.

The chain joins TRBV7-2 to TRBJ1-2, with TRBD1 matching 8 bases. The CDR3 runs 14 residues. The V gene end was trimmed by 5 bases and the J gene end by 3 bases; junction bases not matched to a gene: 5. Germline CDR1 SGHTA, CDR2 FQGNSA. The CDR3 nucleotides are TGTGCCAGCAGCCAAAAGACAGGGGACTATGGCTACACCTTC. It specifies CASSQKTGDYGYTF.

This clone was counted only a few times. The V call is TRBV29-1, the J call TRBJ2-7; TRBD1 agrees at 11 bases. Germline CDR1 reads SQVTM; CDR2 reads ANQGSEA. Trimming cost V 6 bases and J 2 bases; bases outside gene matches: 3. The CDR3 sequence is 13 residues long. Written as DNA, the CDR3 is TGCAGCGTGGGGGACAGGGGGACCTACGAGCAGTACTTC. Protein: CSVGDRGTYEQYF.

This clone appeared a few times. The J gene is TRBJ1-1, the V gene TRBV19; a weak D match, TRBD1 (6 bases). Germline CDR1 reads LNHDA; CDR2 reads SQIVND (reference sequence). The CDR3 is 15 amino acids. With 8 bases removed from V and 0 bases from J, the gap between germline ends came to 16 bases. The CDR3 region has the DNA TGTGCCAGTTATCCGGGACACTCCATGAACACTGAAGCTTTCTTT. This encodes CASYPGHSMNTEAFF.

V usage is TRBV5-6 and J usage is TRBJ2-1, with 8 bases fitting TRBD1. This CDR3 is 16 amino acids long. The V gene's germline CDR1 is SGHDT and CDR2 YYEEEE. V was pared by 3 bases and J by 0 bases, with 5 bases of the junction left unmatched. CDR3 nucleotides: TGTGCCAGCAGCTCCCTGGACAGGGCCTCCTACAATGAGCAGTTCTTC. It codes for CASSSLDRASYNEQFF.

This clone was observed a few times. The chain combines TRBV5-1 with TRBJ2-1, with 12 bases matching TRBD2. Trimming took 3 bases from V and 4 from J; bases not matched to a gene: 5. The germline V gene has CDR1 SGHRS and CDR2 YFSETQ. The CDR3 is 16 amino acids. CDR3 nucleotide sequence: TGCGCCAGCAGCTGGGCCGGGACTAGCGGGTACAATGAGCAGTTCTTC. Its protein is CASSWAGTSGYNEQFF.

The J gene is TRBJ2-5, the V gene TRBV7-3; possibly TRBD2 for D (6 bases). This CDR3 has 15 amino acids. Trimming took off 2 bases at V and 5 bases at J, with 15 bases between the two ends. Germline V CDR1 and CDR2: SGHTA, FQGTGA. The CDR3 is CASSLGFGSGETQYF. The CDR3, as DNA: TGTGCCAGCAGCTTAGGGTTCGGGAGCGGGGAGACCCAGTACTTC.

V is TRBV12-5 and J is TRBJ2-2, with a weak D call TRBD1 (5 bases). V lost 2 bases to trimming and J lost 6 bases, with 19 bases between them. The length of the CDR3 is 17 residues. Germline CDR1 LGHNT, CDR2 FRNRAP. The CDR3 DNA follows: TGTGCTAGTGGTTTGACTGGGGATTCAGGGTGGGCCGGGGAGCTGTTTTTT. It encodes CASGLTGDSGWAGELFF.

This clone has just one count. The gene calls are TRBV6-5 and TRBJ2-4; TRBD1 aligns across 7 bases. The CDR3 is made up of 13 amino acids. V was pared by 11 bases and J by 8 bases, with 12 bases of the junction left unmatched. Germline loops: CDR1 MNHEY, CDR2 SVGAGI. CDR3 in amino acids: CAGSDRAGDIQYF. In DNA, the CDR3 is TGTGCCGGGAGCGACAGGGCAGGGGACATTCAGTACTTC.

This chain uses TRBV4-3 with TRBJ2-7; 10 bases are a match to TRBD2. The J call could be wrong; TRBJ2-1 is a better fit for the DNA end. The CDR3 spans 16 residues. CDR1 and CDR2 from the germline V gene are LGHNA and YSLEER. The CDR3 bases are TGCGCCAGCAGCCAAGATTTCCTAGCGGGAGCGGATGAGCAGTTCTTC. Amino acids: CASSQDFLAGADEQFF.